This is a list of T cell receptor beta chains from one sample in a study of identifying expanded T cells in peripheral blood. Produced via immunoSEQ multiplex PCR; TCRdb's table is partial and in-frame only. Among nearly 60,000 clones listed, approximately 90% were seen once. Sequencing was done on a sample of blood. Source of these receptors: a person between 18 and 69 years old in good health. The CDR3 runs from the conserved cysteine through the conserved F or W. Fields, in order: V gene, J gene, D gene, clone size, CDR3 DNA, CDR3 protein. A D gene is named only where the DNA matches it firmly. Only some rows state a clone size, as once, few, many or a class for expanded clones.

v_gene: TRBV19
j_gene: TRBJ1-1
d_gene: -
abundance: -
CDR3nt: TGTGCCAGTCTACGTGGGAACACTGAAGCTTTCTTT
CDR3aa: CASLRGNTEAFF

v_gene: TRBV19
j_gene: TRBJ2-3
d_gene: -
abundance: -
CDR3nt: TGTGCCAGTAGTATCGACCCCTCTCTGGGTACGCAGTATTTT
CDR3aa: CASSIDPSLGTQYF

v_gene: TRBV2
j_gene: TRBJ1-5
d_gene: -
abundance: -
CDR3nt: TGTGCCAGCAGTGGGAGAAAAGGGGATCAGCCCCAGCATTTT
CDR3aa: CASSGRKGDQPQHF

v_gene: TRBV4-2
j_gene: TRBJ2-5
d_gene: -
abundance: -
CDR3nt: TGTGCCAGCAGCCAAGAAAATAGACAAGAGACCCAGTACTTC
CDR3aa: CASSQENRQETQYF

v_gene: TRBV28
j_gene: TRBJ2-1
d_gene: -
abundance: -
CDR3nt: TGTGCCAGCAGTTGGGGGTCTAACAATGAGCAGTTCTTC
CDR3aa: CASSWGSNNEQFF

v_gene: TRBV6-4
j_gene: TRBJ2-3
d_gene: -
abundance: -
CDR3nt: TGTGCCAGCAGCCGCGGGGTAGCGACCACAGATACGCAGTATTTT
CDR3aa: CASSRGVATTDTQYF

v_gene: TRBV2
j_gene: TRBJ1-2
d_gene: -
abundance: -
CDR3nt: TGTGCCAGCAGGCAGGGCGGCTATGGCTACACCTTC
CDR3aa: CASRQGGYGYTF

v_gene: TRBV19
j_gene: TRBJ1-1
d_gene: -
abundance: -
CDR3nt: TGTGCCAGTCGAGACGGGGCTACTGAAGCTTTCTTT
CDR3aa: CASRDGATEAFF

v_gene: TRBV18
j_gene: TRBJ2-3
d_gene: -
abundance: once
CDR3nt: TGTGCCAGCTCACCCAGGGCTCCTCACCCGGGGGTGGATACGCAGTATTTT
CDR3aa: CASSPRAPHPGVDTQYF

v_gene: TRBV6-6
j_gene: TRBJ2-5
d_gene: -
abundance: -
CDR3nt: TGTGCCAGCAGTTACTCCGGATCTCTGGGAGAGACCCAGTACTTC
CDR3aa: CASSYSGSLGETQYF

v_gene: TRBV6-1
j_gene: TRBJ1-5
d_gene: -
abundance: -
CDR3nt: TGTGCCAGCAGTGAAGGGGTGGGCAATCAGCCCCAGCATTTT
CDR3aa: CASSEGVGNQPQHF

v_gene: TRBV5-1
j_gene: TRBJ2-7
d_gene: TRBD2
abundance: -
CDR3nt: TGCGCCAGCAGCACTAGCGGGTTACAGTACTTC
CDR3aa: CASSTSGLQYF

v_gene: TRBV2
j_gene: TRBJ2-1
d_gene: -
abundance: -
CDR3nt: TGTGCCAGCATGTTTTCAGGGCGGGGTGGGAATGAGCAGTTCTTC
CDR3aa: CASMFSGRGGNEQFF

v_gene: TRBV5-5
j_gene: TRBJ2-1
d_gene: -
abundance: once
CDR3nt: TGTGCCAGCAGCTTGGTGGGGTGGGCTGATTACAATGAGCAGTTCTTC
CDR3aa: CASSLVGWADYNEQFF

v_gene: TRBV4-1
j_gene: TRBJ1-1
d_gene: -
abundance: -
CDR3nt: TGCGCCAGCAGCCAAGAAAGCCCCCCCAGGGGCTCCGGCACTGAAGCTTTCTTT
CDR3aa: CASSQESPPRGSGTEAFF

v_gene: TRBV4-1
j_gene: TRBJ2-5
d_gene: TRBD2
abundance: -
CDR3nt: TGCGCCAGCAGCCAAGCCTTAGCGGGGGGTGTAGAGACCCAGTACTTC
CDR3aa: CASSQALAGGVETQYF

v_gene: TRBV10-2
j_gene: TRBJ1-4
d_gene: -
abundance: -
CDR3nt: TGCGCCAGCAGTGAGATTCGGGCCTCACGGGAAAAACTGTTTTTT
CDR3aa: CASSEIRASREKLFF

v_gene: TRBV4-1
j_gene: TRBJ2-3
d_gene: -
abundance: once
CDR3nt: TGCGCCAGCAGCCAAGGATGGCAGCCCACAGATACGCAGTATTTT
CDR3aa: CASSQGWQPTDTQYF

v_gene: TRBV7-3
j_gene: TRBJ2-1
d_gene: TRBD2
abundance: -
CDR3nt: TGTGCCAGCAGCCAGGCGGGGGGTGTTTACAATGAGCAGTTCTTC
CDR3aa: CASSQAGGVYNEQFF

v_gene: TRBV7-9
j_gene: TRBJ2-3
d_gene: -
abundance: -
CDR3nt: TGTGCCAGCAGCTATGGGGAGGATACGCAGTATTTT
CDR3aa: CASSYGEDTQYF

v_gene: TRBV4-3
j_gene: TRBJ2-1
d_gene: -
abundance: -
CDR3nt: TGCGCCAGCAGCCAAGTAACAGCTTACAATGAGCAGTTCTTC
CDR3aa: CASSQVTAYNEQFF

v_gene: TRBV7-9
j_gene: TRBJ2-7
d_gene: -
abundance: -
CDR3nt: TGTGCCAGCAGCTCCAGGGGTATAACCGTATACGAGCAGTACTTC
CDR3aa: CASSSRGITVYEQYF

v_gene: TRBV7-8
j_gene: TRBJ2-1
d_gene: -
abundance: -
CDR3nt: TGTGCCAGCAGCTTAGGGCCGGGCAATGAGCAGTTCTTC
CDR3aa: CASSLGPGNEQFF

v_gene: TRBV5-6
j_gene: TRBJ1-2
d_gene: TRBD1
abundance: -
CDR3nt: TGTGCCAGCAGCTTGGTTACAGGGGGAACTATTGGCTACACCTTC
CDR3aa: CASSLVTGGTIGYTF

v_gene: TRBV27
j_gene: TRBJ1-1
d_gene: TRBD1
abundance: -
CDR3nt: TGTGCCAGCAGTTCGGTACAGGGGGCGGGAGCTTTCTTT
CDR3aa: CASSSVQGAGAFF

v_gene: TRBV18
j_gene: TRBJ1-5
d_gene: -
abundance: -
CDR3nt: TGTGCCAGCTCCCTGGCAGTAGGCAATCAGCCCCAGCATTTT
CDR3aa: CASSLAVGNQPQHF

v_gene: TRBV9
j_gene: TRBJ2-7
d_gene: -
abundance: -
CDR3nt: TGTGCCAGCAGCGTAGGGGTAGGGTCCTACGAGCAGTACTTC
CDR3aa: CASSVGVGSYEQYF